These 14 T cell receptor beta chains were all obtained from the same sample, sequenced in a study of shared clonotypes between healthy human individuals (dated by TCRdb to 2020 to 2022). CD8 naive samples consisted of CD45RO-negative cells that were positively selected for CCR7, yielding a CD45RA+CCR7+ population without TemRA cells. The library came from the immunoSEQ multiplex PCR assay. In TCRdb, the immuneACCESS table is reduced to in-frame sequences with V and J assigned. These tables do not hold every clone; where another copy was compared, an unresolved V gene accounts for under half, and the others remain unexplained. This sample is represented by under 1 million clones; 90% to 98% of them were singletons. The leading ten clones occupy around 0.25% of the sample. Sequences were obtained from naive CD8+ T cells sorted from blood. Reading the label with the study, this specimen's cell subset or site is: CD45RA+CCR7+. These receptors all come from a man aged 25-40 years in good health.

The V gene is TRBV28, the J gene TRBJ2-2; 13 bases match TRBD2. V trimming: 4 bases; J trimming: 7 bases; junction bases outside the gene matches: 6. In germline, CDR1 is MDHEN, CDR2 SYDVKM. The CDR3 is made up of 16 amino acids. CDR3 residues: CASSWTSGSLDGELFF. CDR3 nucleotide sequence: TGTGCCAGCAGTTGGACTAGCGGGAGCTTAGACGGGGAGCTGTTTTTT.

The rearrangement joins TRBV7-6 to TRBJ1-2; D possibly corresponds to TRBD1 (5 bases). The CDR3 totals 15 residues. Germline-derived CDR1 and CDR2 are SGHVS and FNYEAQ. The V end was cut by 1 base, the J end by 8 bases, with 17 bases between. The CDR3 nucleotides read TGTGCCAGCAGCTTAGATGGGGCGGGGAGTCGCGGCTACACCTTC. It specifies CASSLDGAGSRGYTF.

V usage is TRBV5-1 and J usage is TRBJ2-1; 7 bases match TRBD2. The CDR3 sequence is 13 residues long. The trim removed 3 bases at V and 6 bases at J, leaving 3 bases unmatched. The V gene's germline CDR1 is SGHRS and CDR2 YFSETQ. The CDR3 sequence: CASSWGLPNEQFF. As DNA, the CDR3 is TGCGCCAGCAGCTGGGGACTACCCAATGAGCAGTTCTTC.

Written as DNA, the CDR3 is TGTGCCAGTGGGACAACCTACGAGCAGTACTTC. Translation: CASGTTYEQYF. The chain employs TRBV2 and TRBJ2-7; D might be TRBD1 (6 bases). There are 11 residues in the CDR3. Trimming removed 9 bases at V and 2 bases at J, with 8 bases between. CDR1 and CDR2 from the germline V gene are SNHLY and FYNNEI. The full variable domain, with the rest looked up from reference TRBV2 and TRBJ2-7, is EPEVTQTPSHQVTQMGQEVILRCVPISNHLYFYWYRQILGQKVEFLVSFYNNEISEKSEIFDDQFSVERPDGSNFTLKIRSTKLEDSAMYFCASGTTYEQYFGPGTRLTVT.

The rearrangement uses TRBV23-1 and TRBJ1-5; possibly TRBD1 for D (6 bases). TRBV23-1 is an ORF, and what it does is uncertain. Trimming stripped 0 bases from V and 9 bases from J, with 24 bases between. The CDR3 is 18 residues long. CDR3 amino acids: CASSQSRRQALLGRPQHF. CDR3 nucleotide sequence: TGCGCCAGCAGTCAATCGCGACGACAGGCACTCCTAGGTCGGCCCCAGCATTTT.

The CDR3 spells CASSHGLAGDDEQYF. The CDR3 nucleotides are TGTGCCAGCAGTCACGGACTAGCGGGAGATGACGAGCAGTACTTC. The rearrangement uses TRBV5-6 and TRBJ2-7, with 13 bases identical to TRBD2. CDR3 size: 15 residues. Germline V gene sequence: CDR1 SGHDT, CDR2 YYEEEE. J lost 5 bases, V lost 5 bases, and 7 bases had no gene match.

This clone was detected only a few times. J is TRBJ2-7 and V is TRBV7-6; D gene unclear. Trimming removed 1 base at V and 1 base at J, with 2 bases between. CDR3 size: 12 residues. Germline V lookup: CDR1 SGHVS, CDR2 FNYEAQ. CDR3 protein: CASSLVSYEQYF. The CDR3 DNA sequence: TGTGCCAGCAGCTTAGTATCCTACGAGCAGTACTTC.

The rearrangement uses TRBV27 and TRBJ2-2; 7 positions match TRBD1. Unmatched junction bases numbered 8, after V lost 4 bases and J lost 0 bases. The CDR3 is 17 amino acids. Germline V gene lookup returns CDR1 MNHEY and CDR2 SMNVEV (reference sequence). The CDR3 bases are TGTGCCAGCAGTTCTCTATGGACAGGAGCGAACACCGGGGAGCTGTTTTTT. It encodes CASSSLWTGANTGELFF.

This chain connects TRBV18 to TRBJ2-1; 11 bases fit TRBD2. The ends lost 0 bases at V and 0 bases at J; junction bases unmatched: 7. Germline V gives CDR1 KGHSH, CDR2 LQKENI. CDR3 size: 19 residues. CDR3 amino acids: CASSPPLTSGMGSYNEQFF. For the CDR3, the DNA is TGTGCCAGCTCACCACCGTTGACTAGCGGGATGGGCTCCTACAATGAGCAGTTCTTC. Full variable domain (rest looked up from reference TRBV18 and TRBJ2-1): NAGVMQNPRHLVRRRGQEARLRCSPMKGHSHVYWYRQLPEEGLKFMVYLQKENIIDESGMPKERFSAEFPKEGPSILRIQQVVRGDSAAYFCASSPPLTSGMGSYNEQFFGPGTRLTVL.

The chain is built from TRBV5-5 and TRBJ1-1, with a tentative D call TRBD1 (6 bases). CDR1 SGHKS and CDR2 YYEKEE come from the germline V gene (reference sequence). The V and J ends lost 0 bases and 2 bases respectively, with 14 bases between them. The CDR3 covers 16 residues. CDR3 nucleotide sequence: TGTGCCAGCAGCTTGGACTCAAGGGGGTACAACACTGAAGCTTTCTTT. It encodes CASSLDSRGYNTEAFF.

The chain is built from TRBV11-2 and TRBJ2-5, with D maybe TRBD2 (6 bases). The germline V and J ends were trimmed by 6 bases and 1 base, with 9 bases remaining between them. Per germline, CDR1 SGHAT and CDR2 FQNNGV. This CDR3 has 13 residues. This chain's CDR3 is CASRATSQETQYF. The CDR3, as DNA: TGTGCCAGCAGGGCGACTAGCCAAGAGACCCAGTACTTC.

This chain links TRBV10-3 with TRBJ2-7, with D perhaps matching TRBD1 (6 bases). Trimming removed 10 bases at V and 0 bases at J, with 13 bases between. Germline-derived CDR1 and CDR2 are ENHRY and SYGVKD. CDR3 size: 13 residues. This chain's CDR3 is CATQDRISYEQYF. For the CDR3, the DNA is TGTGCCACCCAAGACAGGATCTCCTACGAGCAGTACTTC.

V and J are TRBV27 and TRBJ2-7; the match to TRBD1 covers 10 bases. The CDR3 is 16 residues long. CDR1 is MNHEY, CDR2 SMNVEV, per germline (reference sequence). The trim removed 7 bases at V and 4 bases at J, leaving 13 bases unmatched. CDR3 sequence reads: CASKVPGTGERYEQYF. CDR3 DNA sequence: TGTGCCAGCAAGGTTCCCGGGACAGGGGAGAGATACGAGCAGTACTTC.

V is TRBV5-1 and J is TRBJ1-1; D is uncertain. V gave up 4 bases and J gave up 0 bases, with 16 bases separating them. Germline loops: CDR1 SGHRS, CDR2 YFSETQ. The CDR3 has 16 amino acids. In DNA, the CDR3 is TGCGCCAGCAGCCTATCAGGTAGGATCATGAACACTGAAGCTTTCTTT. It codes for CASSLSGRIMNTEAFF.